This record looks at one TCR beta chain sequence and its context. The sample comes from a study of blood T cell repertoires in COVID-19. Study-wide background: The study drew acute and convalescent COVID-19 samples from the United States, Italy and Spain. The cDNA or gDNA used as material had been derived from T cells, B-cell-depleted T cells, or PBMCs.

The CDR3 sequence is 13 residues long. The germline CDR1 and CDR2 sequences are MNHNY and SVGAGI (reference sequence). V lost 7 bases to trimming and J lost 3 bases; unmatched junction nucleotides: 6. As originally analysed: Estimated nucleated cell counts came from reference gene primer amplification. Some clones are missing from TCRdb's copy, which holds only in-frame ones; the method was immunoSEQ multiplex PCR. V, J and clone size are taken as reported in that table, and D and trimming were inferred from the DNA itself. The profile covers some 220,000 clones, with around nine tenths appearing a single time and roughly 12% taken by the ten largest.

V is TRBV6-6 and J is TRBJ2-7, with 7 positions matching TRBD1. Sequenced: peripheral blood. The TCR sequence derives from a woman under 30 who had recovered from COVID-19. CDR3 sequence (DNA): TGTGCCAGCATCGCTCGACAGGGCTACGAGCAGTACTTC. This codes for CASIARQGYEQYF.